This T cell receptor (beta chain) stems from a study of T-cell reconstitution after alpha-beta-depleted transplantation in children. This clonotype was seen repeatedly, ten times or more. Per germline, CDR1 LNHNV and CDR2 YYDKDF (reference sequence). The CDR3 spans 20 residues. Unmatched junction bases numbered 20, after V lost 0 bases and J lost 6 bases. Unique molecular identifiers were incorporated when the TCRbeta library was constructed. In TCRdb, the PCR reads were re-called with MiXCR into one record per CDR3 protein. Of about 200,000 distinct CDR3 sequences detected, approximately 6% appear once; the ten largest clones hold 4.5%.

The receptor comes from a girl less than two years old with combined immunodeficiency, due to receive a stem cell transplant. The chain links TRBV15 to TRBJ2-3; 8 bases agree with TRBD2. This specimen consisted of PBMCs, obtained before TCRalphabeta/CD19-depleted stem cell transplant. The CDR3 DNA reads TGTGCCACCAGCAGAGACCTAAGGACTATCGGCGGCAGCGGGAGTGATACGCAGTATTTT. Residues: CATSRDLRTIGGSGSDTQYF.